One and the same sample provided the 4 T cell receptor beta chains below, sequenced in a study of blood T cell repertoires in COVID-19. Only in-frame clones appear in the TCRdb table, and some are missing; sequencing was by immunoSEQ multiplex PCR. The data contain 35,000 to 50,000 clones, 80% to 90% of them singletons. The specimen sequenced was peripheral blood. The receptor set was obtained from a woman aged 40 to 50 with acute or convalescent COVID-19.

The rearrangement joins TRBV14 to TRBJ2-2, with TRBD2 identical over 15 bases. V shed 5 bases, J shed 3 bases, and the junction held 10 bases outside the gene matches. This CDR3 region has 19 residues. Per germline, CDR1 SGHDN and CDR2 FVKESK. CDR3 nucleotides: TGTGCCAGCAGCACTCGGACTAGCGGGAGGGCCGGGGACACCGGGGAGCTGTTTTTT. Amino acid sequence: CASSTRTSGRAGDTGELFF.

This clone showed up just once. The chain recombines TRBV6-5 with TRBJ2-1; 11 bases line up with TRBD2. Germline loops: CDR1 MNHEY, CDR2 SVGAGI. Trimming cost V 7 bases and J 7 bases; bases outside gene matches: 9. The CDR3 spans 15 residues. CDR3 sequence: CASTPLAGDFNEQFF. In DNA form, the CDR3 reads TGTGCCAGCACCCCACTAGCGGGAGATTTTAATGAGCAGTTCTTC.

The chain joins TRBV18 to TRBJ1-5; the match to TRBD1 covers 7 bases. V lost 2 bases and J lost 7; bases outside the gene matches: 5. The germline gives CDR1 KGHSH, CDR2 LQKENI. CDR3 length equals 14 residues. CDR3 in DNA: TGTGCCAGCTCACCAAACAGGGGAGAACAGCCCCAGCATTTT. Its protein is CASSPNRGEQPQHF.

The chain is built from TRBV5-6 and TRBJ1-1; D unresolved. CDR3 length: 14 residues. The V end was cut by 2 bases, the J end by 2 bases, with 10 bases between. Germline CDR1 is SGHDT and CDR2 is YYEEEE. The CDR3, as DNA: TGTGCCAGCAGCTTTCCAGGATTTAACACTGAAGCTTTCTTT. This translates into CASSFPGFNTEAFF.